The T cell receptor beta chain under discussion was sequenced for a study of T cells in Graves' hyperthyroidism and ophthalmopathy. Findings of the study overall: Within blood appeared most thyroid clonotypes that had expanded above 0.001.

This clonotype occurred many times. Antigen: not known. From germline, CDR1 is SQVTM and CDR2 ANQGSEA. V was pared by 1 base and J by 6 bases, with 5 bases of the junction left unmatched. CDR3 length: 13 residues. TCR beta CDR3 regions were amplified from RNA transcripts. TCR CDR3 regions were first amplified by RT-PCR with HTBI primers. TCRdb reprocessed the multiplex PCR reads via MiXCR and lists one record per CDR3 protein. The repertoire holds a few hundred thousand distinct CDR3 sequences, with 17% as singletons. PBMCs were derived from approximately 10 ml fresh peripheral blood. The chain couples TRBV29-1 to TRBJ2-7, with 8 nucleotides matching TRBD2. The sequence derives from a woman aged 60 to 75 with Graves' ophthalmopathy. The specimen was blood. CDR3 nucleotides: TGCAGCGTTGAAGGGCTAGCGGGCGGCGAGCAGTACTTC. Its translation is CSVEGLAGGEQYF.